The rows below give T cell receptor beta chains drawn from one sample of a study of siplizumab effects on memory and regulatory T cells. Some clones are missing from TCRdb's copy, which holds only in-frame ones; the method was immunoSEQ multiplex PCR. The sample lists 70,000 to 100,000 clones; roughly 93% were seen once. The sample taken for sequencing was CD8+ T cells sorted from blood. Receptor source: a human donor in good health. Both conserved end residues are part of each CDR3. Fields, in order: clone size, V gene, J gene, D gene, CDR3 protein, CDR3 DNA. A D gene is named only where the DNA matches it firmly. Where a row states a size, it is once, few, many or the class of an expanded clone; other rows omit it.

clone size: NA
V gene: TRBV13
J gene: TRBJ2-7
D gene: NA
CDR3 protein: CASSFQGTTYEQYF
CDR3 DNA: TGTGCCAGCAGCTTCCAGGGGACTACCTACGAGCAGTACTTC

clone size: NA
V gene: TRBV5-1
J gene: TRBJ2-7
D gene: NA
CDR3 protein: CASSLMGSTYEQYF
CDR3 DNA: TGCGCCAGCAGCTTGATGGGTAGCACCTACGAGCAGTACTTC

clone size: NA
V gene: TRBV19
J gene: TRBJ1-5
D gene: NA
CDR3 protein: CASSATGRRSNQPQHF
CDR3 DNA: TGTGCCAGTAGTGCCACCGGGCGGAGGAGCAATCAGCCCCAGCATTTT

clone size: NA
V gene: TRBV27
J gene: TRBJ2-5
D gene: TRBD1
CDR3 protein: CASSWTGVQETQYF
CDR3 DNA: TGTGCCAGCAGTTGGACAGGTGTCCAAGAGACCCAGTACTTC

clone size: NA
V gene: TRBV27
J gene: TRBJ1-1
D gene: NA
CDR3 protein: CASSFPGQTEAFF
CDR3 DNA: TGTGCCAGCAGTTTTCCAGGTCAGACTGAAGCTTTCTTT

clone size: NA
V gene: TRBV19
J gene: TRBJ1-1
D gene: NA
CDR3 protein: CASSIPGTTFEAFF
CDR3 DNA: TGTGCCAGTAGTATTCCGGGGACCACCTTCGAAGCTTTCTTT

clone size: once
V gene: TRBV19
J gene: TRBJ2-1
D gene: TRBD2
CDR3 protein: CASSIVSGVNEQFF
CDR3 DNA: TGTGCCAGTAGTATCGTAAGCGGGGTCAATGAGCAGTTCTTC

clone size: NA
V gene: TRBV9
J gene: TRBJ2-1
D gene: NA
CDR3 protein: CASSVTGGLNEQFF
CDR3 DNA: TGTGCCAGCAGCGTTACGGGGGGCCTCAATGAGCAGTTCTTC

clone size: NA
V gene: TRBV19
J gene: TRBJ1-2
D gene: NA
CDR3 protein: CASSIGEGYGYTF
CDR3 DNA: TGTGCCAGTAGTATAGGGGAAGGGTATGGCTACACCTTC

clone size: NA
V gene: TRBV27
J gene: TRBJ2-7
D gene: NA
CDR3 protein: CASSPTSGFAYEQYF
CDR3 DNA: TGTGCCAGCAGTCCAACGTCGGGGTTTGCCTACGAGCAGTACTTC

clone size: NA
V gene: TRBV30
J gene: TRBJ1-6
D gene: NA
CDR3 protein: CAFGSPDNSPLHF
CDR3 DNA: TGTGCGTTCGGGAGCCCTGATAATTCACCCCTCCACTTT

clone size: NA
V gene: TRBV7-6
J gene: TRBJ1-3
D gene: TRBD1
CDR3 protein: CASSFETGGLGGNTIYF
CDR3 DNA: TGTGCCAGCAGCTTTGAGACAGGGGGCCTTGGTGGAAACACCATATATTTT

clone size: NA
V gene: TRBV7-9
J gene: TRBJ2-1
D gene: NA
CDR3 protein: CASSLTGIYNEQFF
CDR3 DNA: TGTGCCAGCAGCTTAACCGGAATATACAATGAGCAGTTCTTC

clone size: medium-sized
V gene: TRBV7-8
J gene: TRBJ2-1
D gene: TRBD1
CDR3 protein: CASSYPQGTEQFF
CDR3 DNA: TGTGCCAGCAGCTACCCACAGGGGACTGAGCAGTTCTTC

clone size: NA
V gene: TRBV19
J gene: TRBJ2-3
D gene: TRBD2
CDR3 protein: CASSAWTSGSSTDTQYF
CDR3 DNA: TGTGCCAGTAGTGCCTGGACTAGCGGCTCTAGCACAGATACGCAGTATTTT

clone size: NA
V gene: TRBV7-9
J gene: TRBJ2-7
D gene: NA
CDR3 protein: CASSIRTASYEQYF
CDR3 DNA: TGTGCCAGCAGCATCCGGACAGCCTCCTACGAGCAGTACTTC

clone size: NA
V gene: TRBV27
J gene: TRBJ2-7
D gene: NA
CDR3 protein: CASSLTLDTLTTEQYF
CDR3 DNA: TGTGCCAGCAGTTTAACTTTGGACACCCTGACTACGGAGCAGTACTTC

clone size: NA
V gene: TRBV4-1
J gene: TRBJ2-7
D gene: TRBD2
CDR3 protein: CASSQGGGPARRDEQYF
CDR3 DNA: TGCGCCAGCAGCCAAGGGGGGGGTCCGGCGAGGAGGGACGAGCAGTACTTC

clone size: few
V gene: TRBV21-1
J gene: TRBJ2-7
D gene: NA
CDR3 protein: CASSLRLADTYEQYF
CDR3 DNA: TGTGCCAGCAGCCTGCGACTAGCGGATACCTACGAGCAGTACTTC

clone size: NA
V gene: TRBV27
J gene: TRBJ2-7
D gene: NA
CDR3 protein: CASSWEPRYEQYF
CDR3 DNA: TGTGCCAGCAGTTGGGAACCGAGGTACGAGCAGTACTTC

clone size: NA
V gene: TRBV27
J gene: TRBJ2-3
D gene: TRBD2
CDR3 protein: CASSLLAGAGDTQYF
CDR3 DNA: TGTGCCAGCAGTTTATTGGCGGGAGCGGGGGATACGCAGTATTTT

clone size: once
V gene: TRBV5-6
J gene: TRBJ2-1
D gene: NA
CDR3 protein: CASSMIYNEQFF
CDR3 DNA: TGTGCCAGCAGCATGATTTACAATGAGCAGTTCTTC

clone size: NA
V gene: TRBV6-1
J gene: TRBJ2-7
D gene: TRBD1
CDR3 protein: CASAPGDRVEQYF
CDR3 DNA: TGTGCCAGCGCCCCTGGGGACAGGGTTGAGCAGTACTTC

clone size: NA
V gene: TRBV7-6
J gene: TRBJ2-2
D gene: NA
CDR3 protein: CASSSRQSTGELFF
CDR3 DNA: TGTGCCAGCAGCTCTAGACAGAGCACCGGGGAGCTGTTTTTT

clone size: NA
V gene: TRBV4-2
J gene: TRBJ2-7
D gene: TRBD2
CDR3 protein: CASSPTTGTSDYEQYF
CDR3 DNA: TGTGCCAGCAGCCCAACAACCGGGACTAGCGACTACGAGCAGTACTTC

clone size: NA
V gene: TRBV5-6
J gene: TRBJ2-5
D gene: TRBD2
CDR3 protein: CASSIGTTSLETQYF
CDR3 DNA: TGTGCCAGCAGCATTGGGACTACATCGCTTGAGACCCAGTACTTC

clone size: NA
V gene: TRBV9
J gene: TRBJ2-5
D gene: NA
CDR3 protein: CASSVGAGAQETQYF
CDR3 DNA: TGTGCCAGCAGCGTAGGGGCTGGGGCCCAAGAGACCCAGTACTTC

clone size: once
V gene: TRBV11-3
J gene: TRBJ2-1
D gene: NA
CDR3 protein: CASSILPPRETGNEQFF
CDR3 DNA: TGTGCCAGCAGCATTCTGCCCCCTCGGGAGACGGGGAATGAGCAGTTCTTC

clone size: NA
V gene: TRBV4-3
J gene: TRBJ1-4
D gene: TRBD1
CDR3 protein: CASSQTDAGTGNEKLFF
CDR3 DNA: TGCGCCAGCAGCCAGACAGATGCCGGGACAGGGAACGAAAAACTGTTTTTT

clone size: NA
V gene: TRBV6-5
J gene: TRBJ2-7
D gene: NA
CDR3 protein: CASSSGQMGEQYF
CDR3 DNA: TGTGCCAGCAGTTCCGGACAGATGGGCGAGCAGTACTTC

clone size: NA
V gene: TRBV5-3
J gene: TRBJ1-4
D gene: NA
CDR3 protein: CARSLEVATNEKLFF
CDR3 DNA: TGTGCCAGAAGCTTGGAGGTGGCAACTAATGAAAAACTGTTTTTT

clone size: once
V gene: TRBV11-2
J gene: TRBJ2-1
D gene: NA
CDR3 protein: CASSLSPNGIYNEQFF
CDR3 DNA: TGTGCCAGCAGCTTAAGTCCAAACGGAATATACAATGAGCAGTTCTTC

clone size: NA
V gene: TRBV2
J gene: TRBJ2-7
D gene: TRBD1
CDR3 protein: CASSEGGTATYEQYF
CDR3 DNA: TGTGCCAGCAGTGAAGGGGGGACAGCGACCTACGAGCAGTACTTC

clone size: NA
V gene: TRBV7-6
J gene: TRBJ2-7
D gene: NA
CDR3 protein: CASSTGGRSYEQYF
CDR3 DNA: TGTGCCAGCAGCACCGGGGGGCGGTCCTACGAGCAGTACTTC

clone size: NA
V gene: TRBV7-9
J gene: TRBJ2-3
D gene: NA
CDR3 protein: CASSLVDTDTQYF
CDR3 DNA: TGTGCCAGCAGCTTAGTGGACACAGATACGCAGTATTTT

clone size: NA
V gene: TRBV14
J gene: TRBJ2-7
D gene: NA
CDR3 protein: CASSEQSTSLDEQYF
CDR3 DNA: TGTGCCAGCAGCGAACAGAGTACGTCGCTAGACGAGCAGTACTTC

clone size: NA
V gene: TRBV4-1
J gene: TRBJ1-1
D gene: NA
CDR3 protein: CASSQPDYGTNTEAFF
CDR3 DNA: TGCGCCAGCAGCCAACCTGATTACGGGACGAACACTGAAGCTTTCTTT

clone size: NA
V gene: TRBV27
J gene: TRBJ1-4
D gene: NA
CDR3 protein: CASSLNGFATNEKLFF
CDR3 DNA: TGTGCCAGCAGTTTAAACGGATTTGCAACTAATGAAAAACTGTTTTTT

clone size: NA
V gene: TRBV13
J gene: TRBJ2-7
D gene: NA
CDR3 protein: CASSYEAGSDEQYF
CDR3 DNA: TGTGCCAGCAGCTATGAGGCGGGGTCAGACGAGCAGTACTTC

clone size: NA
V gene: TRBV5-1
J gene: TRBJ2-7
D gene: TRBD2
CDR3 protein: CASSFELAGAGEQYF
CDR3 DNA: TGCGCCAGCAGCTTCGAACTAGCGGGGGCTGGGGAGCAGTACTTC

clone size: NA
V gene: TRBV9
J gene: TRBJ1-1
D gene: NA
CDR3 protein: CASSVGTLGGRGTEAFF
CDR3 DNA: TGTGCCAGCAGCGTAGGAACCTTGGGGGGCCGGGGCACTGAAGCTTTCTTT

clone size: NA
V gene: TRBV7-9
J gene: TRBJ2-7
D gene: NA
CDR3 protein: CASSWPQGIQLSEQYF
CDR3 DNA: TGTGCCAGCAGCTGGCCCCAGGGAATCCAACTCTCCGAGCAGTACTTC

clone size: NA
V gene: TRBV29-1
J gene: TRBJ1-1
D gene: NA
CDR3 protein: CSVSQTNRVRGATEAFF
CDR3 DNA: TGCAGCGTCTCTCAGACTAACAGGGTTCGTGGGGCCACTGAAGCTTTCTTT

clone size: NA
V gene: TRBV9
J gene: TRBJ1-1
D gene: NA
CDR3 protein: CASSALPGQGRTEAFF
CDR3 DNA: TGTGCCAGCAGCGCCCTTCCTGGGCAGGGGAGGACTGAAGCTTTCTTT

clone size: NA
V gene: TRBV19
J gene: TRBJ2-4
D gene: TRBD2
CDR3 protein: CASSIGTSGLNIQYF
CDR3 DNA: TGTGCCAGTAGTATCGGGACTAGCGGACTGAACATTCAGTACTTC

clone size: NA
V gene: TRBV9
J gene: TRBJ2-7
D gene: NA
CDR3 protein: CASSPSGSSYEQYF
CDR3 DNA: TGTGCCAGCAGCCCTAGTGGGAGCTCCTACGAGCAGTACTTC

clone size: NA
V gene: TRBV2
J gene: TRBJ2-7
D gene: TRBD2
CDR3 protein: CASEASGSHEQYF
CDR3 DNA: TGTGCCAGCGAAGCTAGCGGGAGTCACGAGCAGTACTTC

clone size: once
V gene: TRBV7-2
J gene: TRBJ1-1
D gene: NA
CDR3 protein: CASSLVARGANTEAFF
CDR3 DNA: TGTGCCAGCAGCTTAGTGGCCAGGGGAGCGAACACTGAAGCTTTCTTT

clone size: NA
V gene: TRBV5-1
J gene: TRBJ2-7
D gene: NA
CDR3 protein: CASSLARGNDEQYF
CDR3 DNA: TGCGCCAGCAGCTTGGCCCGTGGAAACGACGAGCAGTACTTC